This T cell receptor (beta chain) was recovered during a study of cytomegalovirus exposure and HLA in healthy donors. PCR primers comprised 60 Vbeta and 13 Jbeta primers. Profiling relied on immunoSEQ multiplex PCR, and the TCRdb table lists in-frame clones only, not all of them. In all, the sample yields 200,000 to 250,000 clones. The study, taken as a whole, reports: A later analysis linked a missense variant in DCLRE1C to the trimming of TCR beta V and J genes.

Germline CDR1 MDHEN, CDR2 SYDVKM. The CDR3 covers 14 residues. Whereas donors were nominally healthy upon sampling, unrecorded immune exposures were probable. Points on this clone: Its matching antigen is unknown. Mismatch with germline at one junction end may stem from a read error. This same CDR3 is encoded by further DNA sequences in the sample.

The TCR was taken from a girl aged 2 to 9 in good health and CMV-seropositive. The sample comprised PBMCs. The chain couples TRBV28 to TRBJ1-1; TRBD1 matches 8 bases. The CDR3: CASRPTGDNTEAFF. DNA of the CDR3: TGTGCCAGCAGACCGACAGGGGATAACACTGAAGCTTTCTTC.